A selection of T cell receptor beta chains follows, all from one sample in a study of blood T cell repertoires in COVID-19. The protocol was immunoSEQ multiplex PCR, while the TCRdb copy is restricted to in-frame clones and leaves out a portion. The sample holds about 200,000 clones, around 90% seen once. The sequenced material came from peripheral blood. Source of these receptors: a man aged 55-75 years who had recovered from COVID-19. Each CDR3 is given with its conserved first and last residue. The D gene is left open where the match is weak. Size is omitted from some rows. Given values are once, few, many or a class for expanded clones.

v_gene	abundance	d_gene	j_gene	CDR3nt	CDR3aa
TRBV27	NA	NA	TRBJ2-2	TGTGCCAGCAGTTTACGGAGGGCCGCGAACACCGGGGAGCTGTTTTTT	CASSLRRAANTGELFF
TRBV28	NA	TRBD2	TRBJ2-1	TGTGCCAGCAAACCGGGGGGCTCCTACAATGAGCAGTTCTTC	CASKPGGSYNEQFF
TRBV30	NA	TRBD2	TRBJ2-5	TGTGCCTGGAGCGGGGGGATCCAAGAGACCCAGTACTTC	CAWSGGIQETQYF
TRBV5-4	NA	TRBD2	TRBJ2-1	TGTGCCAGCAGCCCCTCCCTGGGAGGGACTGGGAATGAGCAGTTCTTC	CASSPSLGGTGNEQFF
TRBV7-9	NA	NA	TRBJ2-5	TGTGCCAGCAGCTTAGTACTAGCATTCGAGACCCAGTACTTC	CASSLVLAFETQYF
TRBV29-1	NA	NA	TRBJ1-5	TGCAGCGTTGAAGATGGGCAGGGTCAGCCCCAGCATTTT	CSVEDGQGQPQHF
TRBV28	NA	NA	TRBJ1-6	TGTGCCAGCACTCCCTGGGAGGGAGGAAAGTATTCACCCCTCCACTTT	CASTPWEGGKYSPLHF
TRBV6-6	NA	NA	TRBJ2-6	TGTGCCAGCAGTCCACACAGGGCTGGGGCCAACGTCCTGACTTTC	CASSPHRAGANVLTF
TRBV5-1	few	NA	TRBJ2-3	TGCGCCAGCAGCTTGCGAGGAAATCGAGAGACGCAGTATTTT	CASSLRGNRETQYF
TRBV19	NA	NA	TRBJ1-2	TGTGCCAGTAAATTCGGGGGTCTAGTCGCTAACTATGGCTACACCTTC	CASKFGGLVANYGYTF
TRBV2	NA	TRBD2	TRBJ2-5	TGTGCCAGCAGATACCGCGCTGGGCGGGAGGGCCGAGAGACCCAGTACTTC	CASRYRAGREGRETQYF